This TCR beta chain was sequenced in a study of blood T cell repertoires in COVID-19. Original methodology: Amplification with reference gene primers provided the estimates of nucleated cell counts. The data were produced by immunoSEQ multiplex PCR, yet TCRdb's version contains in-frame clones alone and is incomplete. That table gives V, J and clone size, and the DNA gave D and trimming. Here the sample spans about 420,000 clones, approximately 90% being singletons. Sequencing was performed on peripheral blood. The receptor's source is a man aged 18 to 35 with COVID-19, enrolled during active disease.

CDR3 loop: CASSQLDREASPLHF. CDR3 DNA: TGTGCCAGCAGCCAACTAGACAGGGAGGCATCACCCCTCCACTTT. The chain recombines TRBV3-1 (or the pseudogene TRBV3-2) with TRBJ1-6, with TRBD1 identical over 7 bases. Germline CDR1 and CDR2: LGHDT and YNNKEL (reference sequence). CDR3 length equals 15 residues. The J segment lost 10 bases and the V segment lost 2 bases, leaving 8 bases of the junction unmatched.